What follows are 5 T cell receptor beta chains derived from one specimen sequenced in a study of blood T cell repertoires in COVID-19. Measured with immunoSEQ multiplex PCR; TCRdb has only the in-frame clones, and not every one. Of around 130,000 clones in the sample, over 80% are singletons; the top ten hold about 20%. The specimen was PBMCs or T cells enriched from blood (not recorded which). Receptor source: a man under 40 who had recovered from COVID-19.

The gene calls are TRBV3-1 (or the pseudogene TRBV3-2) and TRBJ2-1, with 10 bases matching TRBD2. CDR3 length equals 18 residues. The V gene end was trimmed by 1 base and the J gene end by 2 bases; junction bases not matched to a gene: 8. CDR1 is LGHDT and CDR2 is YNNKEL in the germline V gene (reference sequence). The CDR3 loop is CASSQAHEAGGPYNEQFF. CDR3 bases: TGTGCCAGCAGCCAAGCGCATGAAGCGGGAGGGCCCTACAATGAGCAGTTCTTC.

This clone was observed a single time. The chain combines TRBV3-1 (or the pseudogene TRBV3-2) with TRBJ2-1, with D possibly TRBD1 on 5 matching bases. V lost 2 bases, J lost 9 bases, and 8 bases lay in between. The CDR3 consists of 12 residues. Germline V gene data show CDR1 as LGHDT and CDR2 as YNNKEL (reference sequence). In DNA, the CDR3 is TGTGCCAGCAGCCAACAGGGCGGTGAGCAGTTCTTC. Translation: CASSQQGGEQFF.

This chain uses TRBV3-1 (or the pseudogene TRBV3-2) with TRBJ2-1, with a tentative D call TRBD1 (5 bases). This CDR3 comprises 15 residues. Trimming took off 5 bases at V and 0 bases at J, with 11 bases between the two ends. Germline CDR1 LGHDT, CDR2 YNNKEL (reference sequence). The DNA of the CDR3 is TGTGCCAGCAGCGCCATACAGGACTCCTACAATGAGCAGTTCTTC. Its translation is CASSAIQDSYNEQFF.

This chain joins TRBV9 and TRBJ2-3; TRBD1 agrees at 12 bases. This CDR3 is 15 amino acids long. J was trimmed by 6 bases and V by 0 bases; bases with no gene match: 2. Per germline, CDR1 SGDLS and CDR2 YYNGEE. The DNA for the CDR3 is TGTGCCAGCAGCGTAGGGGACAGGGGGCGGGATACGCAGTATTTT. Translation gives CASSVGDRGRDTQYF.

The chain recombines TRBV6-5 with TRBJ1-2; possible D gene TRBD1, 6 bases. The CDR3 loop spans 12 amino acids. Trimming removed 4 bases at V and 7 bases at J, with 10 bases between. Germline CDR1 is MNHEY and CDR2 is SVGAGI. Here the CDR3 reads CASSSRGAGYTF. CDR3 nucleotide sequence: TGTGCCAGCAGTTCTCGGGGGGCTGGCTACACCTTC.